This TCR beta chain was profiled in a study of response to subunit inactivated influenza vaccine. Overall study results and limits: The authors proposed limited new T cell recruitment per seasonal influenza vaccination.

This clonotype appeared many times. Its target is unknown. CDR3 length: 14 residues. Deletions cut 0 bases from V and 1 base from J, with 5 bases between. Germline V gene data show CDR1 as LGHNA and CDR2 as YSLEER. TCRdb reprocessed the RT-PCR reads via MiXCR and lists one record per CDR3 protein. The table lists roughly 180,000 distinct CDR3 sequences, about a tenth of them singletons. This rearrangement joins TRBV4-3 to TRBJ2-3; D may match TRBD1 or TRBD2 (5 bases each). The input for sequencing was non-naive T cells sorted from PBMCs, taken on the day of vaccination. This TCR was sampled from a man aged 45 to 65 who received an inactivated influenza vaccine. The CDR3 nucleotides are TGCGCCAGCAGCCAAGAGGGGGGCACAGATACGCAGTATTTT. Its translation is CASSQEGGTDTQYF.